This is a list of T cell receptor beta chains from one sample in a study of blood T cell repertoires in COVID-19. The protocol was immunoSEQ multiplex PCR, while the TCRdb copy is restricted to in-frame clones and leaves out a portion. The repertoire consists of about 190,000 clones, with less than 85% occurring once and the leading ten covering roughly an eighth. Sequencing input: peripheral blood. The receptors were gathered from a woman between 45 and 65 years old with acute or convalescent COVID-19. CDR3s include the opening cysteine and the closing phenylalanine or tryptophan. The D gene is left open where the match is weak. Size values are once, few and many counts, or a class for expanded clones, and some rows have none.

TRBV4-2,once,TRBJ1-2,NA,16,TGTGCCAGCAGCCAAGATAGGGCAGGGTCCATGTATGGCTACACCTTC,CASSQDRAGSMYGYTF
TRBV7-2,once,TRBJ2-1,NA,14,TGTGCCAGCATCAGGGGCGGGAGTTACAATGAGCAGTTCTTC,CASIRGGSYNEQFF
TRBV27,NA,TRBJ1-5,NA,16,TGTGCCAGCAGTCCTCTAGCCCGGGACAAAGTTCAGCCCCAGCATTTT,CASSPLARDKVQPQHF
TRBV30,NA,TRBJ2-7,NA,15,TGTGCCTGGACCTATAACCCGGGGGTTTCCTACGAGCAGTACTTC,CAWTYNPGVSYEQYF
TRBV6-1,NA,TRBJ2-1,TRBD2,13,TGTGCCTCACGGGGAGCGGGGGAAGAAGAGCAGTTCTTC,CASRGAGEEEQFF
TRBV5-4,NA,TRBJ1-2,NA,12,TGTGCCAGCAGCACCGACAGCTTTCAGTACACCTTC,CASSTDSFQYTF
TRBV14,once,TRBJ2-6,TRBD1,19,TGTGCCAGCAGCCAAGTACCGGGACAGGGGCTAGCTGGGGCCAACGTCCTGACTTTC,CASSQVPGQGLAGANVLTF
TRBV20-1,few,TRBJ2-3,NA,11,TGCAGTGCTAGAGGGAGGAGTACGCAGTATTTT,CSARGRSTQYF
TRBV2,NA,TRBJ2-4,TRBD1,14,TGTGCCAGCACCTTGGGGACAGAGAAAAACATTCAGTACTTC,CASTLGTEKNIQYF
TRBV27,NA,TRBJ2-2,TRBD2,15,TGTGCCAGCCGAACTAGCGGGAGGTATACCGGGGAGCTGTTTTTT,CASRTSGRYTGELFF